This record concerns one T cell receptor beta chain sequence. The CDR3 is 13 residues long. Germline CDR1 SGHAT, CDR2 FQNNGV. Trimming took off 3 bases at V and 6 bases at J, with 11 bases between the two ends. These data come from a study of T cells in Graves' hyperthyroidism and ophthalmopathy. Authors of the study amplified TCR beta CDR3 regions from RNA transcripts. First-round RT-PCR of the TCR CDR3 relied on the HTBI primer set. TCRdb used MiXCR to reprocess the multiplex PCR reads, holding one entry per CDR3 protein. Of approximately 530,000 distinct CDR3 sequences detected, about 20% appear once; the ten largest clones hold approximately 50%.

Sequenced material: blood. The sequence was obtained from a man between 40 and 49 years old with Graves' ophthalmopathy. The chain employs TRBV11-2 and TRBJ1-2, with D unresolved. DNA of the CDR3: TGTGCCAGCAGCTTCGGAGGTTTCAATGGCTACACCTTC. Translating gives CASSFGGFNGYTF.